This T cell receptor beta chain comes out of a study of blood T cell repertoires in COVID-19 (dated by TCRdb to between 2020 and 2021). About the study as a whole: Samples from collaborators originated in the United States, Italy and Spain and spanned both the acute and convalescent phases of COVID-19. Sample metadata almost always included a de-identified subject ID, COVID-19 status, age in years and sex. Where available, HLA class I and class II types were obtained from metadata supplied by the sample provider rather than from assay-based typing. The repertoires were released in a freely available public database meant as a resource for research on the immune response to SARS-CoV-2. The samples were drawn from two sources: the first 160 participants of the ongoing ImmuneRACE study, and some 1,300 subjects contributed by 6 global collaborators. The material from the prospective study consisted of cDNA or gDNA derived from T cells, B-cell-depleted T cells, or PBMCs. The dataset comprised deeply sampled blood TCRbeta repertoires from subjects exposed to, actively infected with, or recovered from COVID-19. Here is what the overall study found, with its caveats: How much clinical and demographic metadata was included differed by source and by participant, and the metadata was provided uncurated.

From a lookup of the germline V gene, CDR1 and CDR2 are SGDLS and YYNGEE. After removal of 3 bases from V and 3 bases from J, the junction retains 3 bases not matched to a gene. The cysteine opens and the phenylalanine closes a CDR3 of 14 amino acids. Of the read, only the CDR3 DNA is kept; its 42 bases are in frame from base 1. Collaborating institutions collected whole blood in K2EDTA tubes following their own protocols. For TCRbeta analysis, collaborators shipped samples as frozen whole blood, isolated PBMCs, or DNA extracted from either of those sample types. The immunoSEQ Assay, a bias-controlled multiplex PCR, was used to amplify TCRbeta CDR3 regions from genomic DNA. As for the authors' bioinformatics: Nucleated cell counts per sample were estimated from amplification of reference gene primers within the assay. To quantify the absolute abundance of each unique TCRbeta CDR3 rearrangement, sequence reads were collapsed and filtered. Productive Simpson clonality was computed per sample as the square root of Simpson's diversity index over productive rearrangements. TCRdb stores this immuneACCESS table with in-frame sequences only. Part of the clones is absent; in the studies checked, under half of the shortfall reflects unresolved V genes, and no reason is known for the rest. V, J and clone size were drawn from that table, and D and trimming were deduced from the DNA. The sample table holds under 200,000 clones, of which roughly 84% were seen once. The top ten constitute more than 7% of the sample.

As regards this clone: Its cognate antigen has yet to be identified. The record has no base qualities; no much larger clone is one base away.

This clonotype was sampled from a woman of 80 years or more with active or convalescent COVID-19. What was sequenced was peripheral blood. The chain is assembled from TRBV9 and TRBJ1-2; TRBD1 lines up with 9 middle nucleotides. Read as DNA, the sequence is TGTGCCAGCAGCGAGACAGGGGGGGACTATGGCTACACCTTC. The translation is CASSETGGDYGYTF.